These 26 T cell receptor beta chains were sequenced from one sample in a study of beta chain features in type 1 diabetes. Of the isolated RNA, all was reverse transcribed, and so the sequenced material was expressed TCRB transcripts. The method was immunoSEQ multiplex PCR; TCRdb's version includes in-frame clones alone and lacks a portion of them. Among roughly 300,000 clones listed, about 15% were seen once. The sample consisted of central memory CD4+ T cells from blood. The source of these receptors is a man aged 25-45 years in good health.

This clone was observed a handful of times. The chain has TRBV5-5 and TRBJ2-2, with unresolved D. Germline values: CDR1 SGHKS, CDR2 YYEKEE (reference sequence). With 0 bases removed from V and 3 bases from J, the gap between germline ends came to 15 bases. This CDR3 contains 17 residues. CDR3 bases: TGTGCCAGCAGCTTGGATCGCCGAGCCGGCGACACCGGGGAGCTGTTTTTT. Its protein product is CASSLDRRAGDTGELFF.

The V and J genes are TRBV27 and TRBJ2-7; the match to TRBD2 covers 9 bases. CDR1 and CDR2 (germline): MNHEY, SMNVEV (reference sequence). CDR3 length equals 16 residues. J was trimmed by 5 bases and V by 4 bases; bases with no gene match: 12. The CDR3 DNA is TGTGCCAGCAGTTACGGGGGCGGGAGGGGCGGCGACGAGCAGTACGTC. Residues: CASSYGGGRGGDEQYV.

This chain joins TRBV7-6 and TRBJ2-1, with 7 bases fitting TRBD2. Germline V lookup: CDR1 SGHVS, CDR2 FNYEAQ. The CDR3 is made up of 14 amino acids. V lost 4 bases and J lost 8; bases outside the gene matches: 8. The CDR3 nucleotides read TGTGCCAGCAGCTCTCGGGGAGGGCCCCATGAGCAGTTCTTC. Translating it yields CASSSRGGPHEQFF. The full variable domain, its missing parts supplied by reference TRBV7-6 and TRBJ2-1, is GAGVSQSPRYKVTKRGQDVALRCDPISGHVSLYWYRQALGQGPEFLTYFNYEAQQDKSGLPNDRFSAERPEGSISTLTIQRTEQRDSAMYRCASSSRGGPHEQFFGPGTRLTVL.

The chain employs TRBV4-3 and TRBJ2-7, with 9 positions matching TRBD2. The CDR3 is 14 amino acids. Germline-derived CDR1 and CDR2 are LGHNA and YSLEER. Unmatched junction bases numbered 1, after V lost 4 bases and J lost 0 bases. This CDR3 is CASSRTSDSYEQYF. The CDR3 bases are TGCGCCAGCAGCCGGACTAGCGACTCCTACGAGCAGTACTTC.

The chain is built from TRBV5-4 and TRBJ1-1; perhaps TRBD1 as D (5 bases). The germline V and J ends were trimmed by 0 bases and 7 bases, with 10 bases remaining between them. The CDR3 is 13 residues long. Looked up from germline, CDR1 is SGHNT and CDR2 is YYREEE (reference sequence). CDR3 in amino acids: CASSLAGGIEAFF. DNA for the CDR3: TGTGCCAGCAGCTTGGCCGGGGGGATTGAAGCTTTCTTT.

This sequence joins TRBV7-9 and TRBJ2-1; D not resolved. V lost 5 bases and J lost 9, with 17 bases in between. The CDR3 totals 14 residues. Germline assignment: CDR1 SEHNR and CDR2 FQNEAQ (reference sequence). CDR3 in amino acids: CASSLGDISGEQFF. The DNA for the CDR3 is TGTGCCAGCAGCCTTGGCGACATATCCGGTGAGCAGTTCTTC.

This rearrangement joins TRBV11-3 to TRBJ2-3; TRBD2 aligns across 11 bases. The CDR3 contains 18 residues. V was pared by 1 base and J by 0 bases, with 6 bases of the junction left unmatched. Germline CDR1 reads SGHNT; CDR2 reads YENEEA. CDR3 nucleotides: TGTGCCAGCAGCTTAGGCCTAGCGGGGGGCACTAGCACAGATACGCAGTATTTT. It is translated as CASSLGLAGGTSTDTQYF. The full variable domain, completed using reference TRBV11-3 and TRBJ2-3, is EAGVVQSPRYKIIEKKQPVAFWCNPISGHNTLYWYLQNLGQGPELLIRYENEEAVDDSQLPKDRFSAERLKGVDSTLKIQPAELGDSAVYLCASSLGLAGGTSTDTQYFGPGTRLTVL.

In its sample, this clone was seen a few times. This sequence joins TRBV6-5 and TRBJ2-7; TRBD2 matches 8 bases. The CDR3 has 13 residues. V lost 5 bases, J lost 3 bases, and 3 bases stayed unmatched. Germline V lookup: CDR1 MNHEY, CDR2 SVGAGI. CDR3 protein: CASSGGTSYEQYV. The CDR3 nucleotides read TGTGCCAGCAGTGGAGGGACTAGCTACGAGCAGTACGTC.

This clone was seen a few times. The chain couples TRBV5-6 to TRBJ2-1, with D tentatively TRBD1 (6 bases). The V and J ends lost 3 bases and 5 bases respectively, with 15 bases between them. Germline V gives CDR1 SGHDT, CDR2 YYEEEE. CDR3 size: 15 residues. CDR3 DNA sequence: TGTGCCAGCAGCTCCGTTAAGGACAGTGACAATGAGCAGTTCTTC. Translating it yields CASSSVKDSDNEQFF.

The chain employs TRBV7-6 and TRBJ2-5, with D perhaps TRBD2 (5 bases). V was trimmed by 8 bases and J by 5 bases, leaving 18 bases between them. Looked up from germline, CDR1 is SGHVS and CDR2 is FNYEAQ. CDR3 length equals 14 residues. Written as DNA, the CDR3 is TGTGCCAGCCAAGGGAGTGGGTTCCGGGAGACCCAGTACTTC. Translated, it gives CASQGSGFRETQYF. Based on the CDR3 plus reference TRBV7-6 and TRBJ2-5, the full variable domain is GAGVSQSPRYKVTKRGQDVALRCDPISGHVSLYWYRQALGQGPEFLTYFNYEAQQDKSGLPNDRFSAERPEGSISTLTIQRTEQRDSAMYRCASQGSGFRETQYFGPGTRLLVL.

A few counts support this clone. V usage is TRBV19 and J usage is TRBJ1-1; D remains ambiguous. The V gene lost 5 bases and the J gene lost 5 bases, with 9 bases spanning the gap. The CDR3 runs 12 residues. Per the germline V gene, CDR1 is LNHDA and CDR2 is SQIVND (reference sequence). CDR3 bases: TGTGCCAGTAGTCGGGTGGCAACTGAAGCTTTCTTT. It codes for CASSRVATEAFF.

The chain has TRBV7-2 and TRBJ1-4; D is uncertain. Trimming pared 2 bases from V and 11 bases from J, leaving 18 bases between. The CDR3 length is 15 residues. Per the germline V gene, CDR1 is SGHTA and CDR2 is FQGNSA. As DNA, the CDR3 is TGTGCCAGCAGCTTATCCGTGACTGAGAACGGGAAACTGTTTTTT. Translated: CASSLSVTENGKLFF.

The chain combines TRBV5-6 with TRBJ1-6; TRBD1 is a possible D gene (5 bases). CDR1 and CDR2 from the germline V gene are SGHDT and YYEEEE. The CDR3 is made up of 15 amino acids. V lost 0 bases, J lost 6 bases, and 10 bases lay in between. CDR3 sequence (DNA): TGTGCCAGCAGCTTGGGAGGGGTAGTTAATTCACCCCTCCACTTT. It translates to CASSLGGVVNSPLHF.

Concerning this clone: One junction end disagrees with the germline gene, perhaps due to a read error. The chain uses TRBV7-7 and TRBJ2-1; 10 bases map to TRBD2. This CDR3 is built from 14 residues. CDR1 SSHAT and CDR2 FNYEAQ come from the germline V gene (reference sequence). CDR3 region: CASSLASGSDEQFF. The CDR3 nucleotides read TGTGCTAGCAGCTTGGCTAGCGGGAGCGATGAGCAGTTCTTC.

This clone was detected only a few times. Here the CDR3 DNA reads TGTGCCAGCAGCATGGGACTAGCGGGCCATGCTAGCACAGATACGCAGTATTTT. Residues: CASSMGLAGHASTDTQYF. The chain uses TRBV5-8 and TRBJ2-3; 12 bases match TRBD2. CDR3 length: 18 amino acids. The germline gives CDR1 SGHTS, CDR2 YDEGEE. With V trimmed by 4 bases and J by 0 bases, 9 bases remained unmatched.

The gene calls are TRBV9 and TRBJ2-3; 7 nucleotides match TRBD2. The CDR3 sequence is 17 residues long. Germline CDR1 is SGDLS and CDR2 is YYNGEE. V was clipped by 3 bases and J by 0 bases; unmatched bases: 10. CDR3 amino acids: CASSARWRETSTDTQYF. The CDR3 DNA reads as TGTGCCAGCAGCGCCCGATGGCGGGAGACTAGCACAGATACGCAGTATTTT.

This clone was counted a few times. This CDR3 is also generated by other DNA sequences in the sample. The CDR3 here is CASSFRLSSYNEQFF. CDR3 sequence (DNA): TGTGCCAGCAGCTTTCGACTGAGCTCCTACAATGAGCAGTTCTTC. The rearrangement links TRBV5-6 to TRBJ2-1; D is unresolved. The CDR3 consists of 15 residues. Germline CDR1 is SGHDT and CDR2 is YYEEEE. V dropped 2 bases and J dropped 0 bases, with 9 bases sitting between them.

This clone was found many times. V gene TRBV4-3 combines with J gene TRBJ2-3; D might be TRBD2 (5 bases). Trimming removed 1 base at V and 1 base at J, with 12 bases between. The CDR3 consists of 16 residues. Per the germline V gene, CDR1 is LGHNA and CDR2 is YSLEER. CDR3 DNA: TGCGCCAGCAGCCAAGGGGCCGGGATCGGCACAGATACGCAGTATTTT. Its translation is CASSQGAGIGTDTQYF.

This chain links TRBV9 with TRBJ1-1; D may be TRBD1 (6 bases). The V end was cut by 5 bases, the J end by 4 bases, with 15 bases between. From germline, CDR1 is SGDLS and CDR2 YYNGEE. There are 14 residues in the CDR3. The DNA of the CDR3 is TGTGCCAGCAGGCGGGGGGGCGAGGCCACTGAAGCTTTCTTT. This encodes CASRRGGEATEAFF.

J is TRBJ1-1 and V is TRBV6-5; 7 bases align to TRBD1. Germline assignment: CDR1 MNHEY and CDR2 SVGAGI. The CDR3 is 15 residues long. V trimming: 6 bases; J trimming: 0 bases; junction bases outside the gene matches: 7. The DNA for the CDR3 is TGTGCCAGCAGAGAACAGGGGTGGATGAACACTGAAGCTTTCTTT. Its protein is CASREQGWMNTEAFF.

V and J are TRBV5-6 and TRBJ2-1; TRBD1 or TRBD2 may be the D gene (5 bases each). Trimming cost V 4 bases and J 9 bases, with 14 bases left between them. Looked up from germline, CDR1 is SGHDT and CDR2 is YYEEEE. This CDR3 is built from 13 residues. CDR3 bases: TGTGCCAGCAGCGGTGACAGACGGGGTGAGCAGTTCTTC. This translates into CASSGDRRGEQFF.

V is TRBV7-3 and J is TRBJ2-3; the D gene could be TRBD1 or TRBD2 (6 bases each). CDR1 and CDR2 (germline): SGHTA, FQGTGA. This CDR3 has 14 residues. The V end was cut by 3 bases, the J end by 2 bases, with 9 bases between. The CDR3 DNA reads TGTGCCAGCAGCTTCCGGGGGCCCACAGATACGCAGTATTTT. Protein sequence: CASSFRGPTDTQYF.

This clone was seen only a few times. The rearrangement links TRBV9 to TRBJ1-1; tentatively, D is TRBD1 (5 bases). The CDR3 length is 15 residues. V was shortened by 4 bases and J by 3 bases, with 16 bases between the two germline ends. Germline CDR1 reads SGDLS; CDR2 reads YYNGEE. The CDR3: CASSPGGAFDTEAFF. The CDR3 DNA reads as TGTGCCAGCAGCCCGGGAGGGGCATTCGACACTGAAGCTTTCTTT.

In this sample, this clone turned up many times. The chain recombines TRBV5-1 with TRBJ2-1; D ambiguous. The CDR3 sequence is 14 residues long. Trimming pared 5 bases from V and 7 bases from J, leaving 16 bases between. Germline-derived CDR1 and CDR2 are SGHRS and YFSETQ. CDR3 sequence reads: CASRGAVVGNEQFF. The CDR3 nucleotides are TGCGCCAGCAGAGGTGCCGTTGTGGGGAATGAGCAGTTCTTC.

This clone was seen more than once but under ten times. The chain links TRBV5-1 to TRBJ2-7; 8 bases fit TRBD1. Germline V gene data show CDR1 as SGHRS and CDR2 as YFSETQ. The CDR3 has 14 amino acids. After removal of 4 bases from V and 1 base from J, the junction contained 4 bases not matched to a gene. CDR3 DNA sequence: TGCGCCAGCAGCCTACGACAGGGGTCCTACGAGCAGTACTTC. Translating it yields CASSLRQGSYEQYF.

The rearrangement uses TRBV7-8 and TRBJ2-4; D perhaps matches TRBD1 (6 bases). In germline, CDR1 is SGHVS, CDR2 FQNEAQ. The CDR3 runs 16 residues. V was cut by 3 bases and J by 1 base, with 13 bases left in between. CDR3: CASSFVQGNAKNIQYF. DNA for the CDR3: TGTGCCAGCAGCTTTGTACAGGGAAATGCCAAAAACATTCAGTACTTC. Complete variable domain (other parts from reference TRBV7-8 and TRBJ2-4): GAGVSQSPRYKVAKRGQDVALRCDPISGHVSLFWYQQALGQGPEFLTYFQNEAQLDKSGLPSDRFFAERPEGSVSTLKIQRTQQEDSAVYLCASSFVQGNAKNIQYFGAGTRLSVL.